Shown below are 18 T cell receptor beta chains from a single sample sequenced in a study of cytomegalovirus exposure and HLA in healthy donors. PCR amplification relied on 60 Vbeta primers (plus 13 Jbeta primers). TCRdb keeps only in-frame clones here, not all; method: immunoSEQ multiplex PCR. The sample lists approximately 210,000 clones, around 80% seen once, with 1.5% to 2% in the top ten. Sequencing used PBMCs. Receptors were obtained from a man younger than 30 in good health and CMV-seronegative.

This chain links TRBV19 with TRBJ2-1, with TRBD1 identical over 7 bases. Germline V gene lookup returns CDR1 LNHDA and CDR2 SQIVND (reference sequence). V shed 3 bases and J 4 bases; nucleotides not matched to a gene: 9. The CDR3 covers 16 residues. The CDR3 DNA sequence: TGTGCCAGTAGTATTCGGGTGGGACAGCAATACAATGAGCAGTTCTTC. Translated: CASSIRVGQQYNEQFF.

The V gene is TRBV6-1, the J gene TRBJ2-7, with 8 nucleotides matching TRBD1. The CDR3 extends over 13 amino acids. The V gene's germline CDR1 is MNHNS and CDR2 SASEGT. The junction had 8 bases not matched to a gene; V was cut back by 10 bases and J by 3 bases. Here the CDR3 reads CATGQGRVYEQYF. The CDR3 DNA is TGTGCCACCGGACAGGGAAGGGTCTACGAGCAGTACTTC.

The genes are TRBV5-1 and TRBJ2-2, with 9 bases aligning to TRBD2. The CDR3 totals 17 residues. J was trimmed by 7 bases and V by 1 base; bases with no gene match: 11. CDR1 and CDR2 (germline): SGHRS, YFSETQ. The CDR3 region has the DNA TGCGCCAGCAGCTTGTTCTCGCGGGAGGGCCTCGGCGGGGAGCTGTTTTTT. Translating it yields CASSLFSREGLGGELFF.

As regards this clone: Sequence at one end of the junction differs from germline and may be a read error. Other DNA sequences in this sample translate to the same CDR3. The rearrangement uses TRBV27 and TRBJ2-4, with a possible D match to TRBD1 (6 bases). This CDR3 comprises 15 residues. The V gene's germline CDR1 is MNHEY and CDR2 SMNVEV (reference sequence). The CDR3 is CASSSNRVAKNIQYF. The CDR3 nucleotides are TGTGCCAGCAGTTCCAACAGGGTAGCCAAAAACATTCAGTACTTT.

The chain couples TRBV10-3 to TRBJ2-3; TRBD2 matches at 12 bases. Trimming cost V 0 bases and J 4 bases; bases outside gene matches: 8. CDR1 and CDR2 from the germline V gene are ENHRY and SYGVKD. CDR3 length: 18 amino acids. CDR3 DNA sequence: TGTGCCATCAGTGAGTCGGGGTCTAGCGGGAGGGCGCCAGATACGCAGTATTTT. Translating gives CAISESGSSGRAPDTQYF.

To note about this clone: Mismatch with germline at one junction end may stem from a read error. This chain joins TRBV7-9 and TRBJ1-1; D possibly corresponds to TRBD1 (5 bases). Germline V gives CDR1 SEHNR, CDR2 FQNEAQ (reference sequence). The CDR3 has 12 residues. In nucleotides, the CDR3 is TGTTCCAGCAGCTTAGGGGCAGTTGAAGCTTTCTTT. Its translation: CSSSLGAVEAFF.

This clone occurred once. This chain connects TRBV9 to TRBJ1-2; unclear D gene. The CDR3 has 15 amino acids. Germline V gene lookup returns CDR1 SGDLS and CDR2 YYNGEE. With 0 bases removed from V and 7 bases from J, the gap between germline ends came to 16 bases. The CDR3 loop reads CASSVDSRQSGGYTF. In nucleotides, the CDR3 is TGTGCCAGCAGCGTAGACTCGCGTCAGTCAGGTGGCTACACCTTC. The full variable domain, its missing parts supplied by reference TRBV9 and TRBJ1-2, is DSGVTQTPKHLITATGQRVTLRCSPRSGDLSVYWYQQSLDQGLQFLIQYYNGEERAKGNILERFSAQQFPDLHSELNLSSLELGDSALYFCASSVDSRQSGGYTFGSGTRLTVV.

The V gene is TRBV7-3, the J gene TRBJ2-1; TRBD2 matches at 11 bases. The germline CDR1 and CDR2 sequences are SGHTA and FQGTGA. This CDR3 spans 16 amino acids. J was trimmed by 15 bases and V by 5 bases; bases with no gene match: 18. CDR3 loop: CASSQLGTSGDTIWFF. The DNA of the CDR3 is TGTGCCAGCAGCCAACTGGGGACTAGCGGAGATACAATATGGTTCTTC.

In regard to this clone: Other DNA sequences within the sample encode an identical CDR3. This chain uses TRBV9 with TRBJ2-2; TRBD2 is a possible D gene (6 bases). This CDR3 is 14 amino acids long. Per germline, CDR1 SGDLS and CDR2 YYNGEE. Trimming pared 0 bases from V and 5 bases from J, leaving 8 bases between. In DNA, the CDR3 is TGTGCCAGCAGCGTAGGGGGAGGTACCGGGGAGCTGTTTTTT. Protein: CASSVGGGTGELFF.

DNA of the CDR3: TGTGCCAGCAGTTTAAGCGGGACTCACAATGAGCAGTTCTTC. Its protein product is CASSLSGTHNEQFF. The rearrangement uses TRBV27 and TRBJ2-1, with 7 nucleotides matching TRBD2. Losses at the gene ends were 2 bases for V and 5 bases for J; bases not matched to a gene: 3. CDR3 length: 14 residues. Germline V gene lookup returns CDR1 MNHEY and CDR2 SMNVEV (reference sequence).

This chain joins TRBV6-5 and TRBJ1-1; the match to TRBD1 covers 9 bases. The CDR3 covers 13 residues. V was clipped by 6 bases and J by 2 bases; unmatched bases: 1. From germline, CDR1 is MNHEY and CDR2 SVGAGI. Here the CDR3 DNA reads TGTGCCAGCAGACAGGGGGCCAACACTGAAGCTTTCTTT. Translation gives CASRQGANTEAFF.

The rearrangement uses TRBV28 and TRBJ2-3, with TRBD2 matching over 8 bases. From germline, CDR1 is MDHEN and CDR2 SYDVKM. V trimming: 4 bases; J trimming: 4 bases; junction bases outside the gene matches: 13. The CDR3 length is 17 residues. The CDR3 coding sequence is TGTGCCAGCAGTTCGAGGGCGGGGGGCCTCCCAGCAGATACGCAGTATTTT. Its protein is CASSSRAGGLPADTQYF.

This clone showed up just once. The V and J genes are TRBV10-3 and TRBJ1-4; 7 nucleotides match TRBD1. CDR1 and CDR2 from the germline V gene are ENHRY and SYGVKD. This CDR3 is built from 15 residues. Germline trimming cut 4 bases from V and 4 bases from J; bases unmatched to any gene: 6. In DNA form, the CDR3 reads TGTGCCATCAGTGGGGACAGACATAGTAATGAAAAACTGTTTTTT. Translation gives CAISGDRHSNEKLFF.

The chain couples TRBV28 to TRBJ2-7; 10 bases align to TRBD2. Germline V gene lookup returns CDR1 MDHEN and CDR2 SYDVKM. This CDR3 contains 12 residues. Unmatched junction bases numbered 6, after V lost 10 bases and J lost 6 bases. CDR3 in amino acids: CAIGTSVREQYF. In DNA form, the CDR3 reads TGTGCCATCGGGACTAGCGTCCGCGAGCAGTACTTC.

The chain is built from TRBV5-6 and TRBJ2-2; the match to TRBD1 covers 7 bases. Trimming removed 5 bases from V and 6 bases from J; junction bases left unmatched: 4. The CDR3 loop spans 13 amino acids. From germline, CDR1 is SGHDT and CDR2 YYEEEE. CDR3 in DNA: TGTGCCAGCAGAAAAACAGGGGCCGGGGAGCTGTTTTTT. It translates to CASRKTGAGELFF.

The V gene is TRBV12-5, the J gene TRBJ2-1; the match to TRBD2 covers 10 bases. V shed 0 bases, J shed 7 bases, and the junction held 3 bases outside the gene matches. Germline-derived CDR1 and CDR2 are LGHNT and FRNRAP. This CDR3 spans 15 amino acids. The DNA of the CDR3 is TGTGCTAGTGGTTTGGTCCGACTAGCGGGTAATGAGCAGTTCTTC. Translating gives CASGLVRLAGNEQFF. Complete variable domain (other parts from reference TRBV12-5 and TRBJ2-1): DARVTQTPRHKVTEMGQEVTMRCQPILGHNTVFWYRQTMMQGLELLAYFRNRAPLDDSGMPKDRFSAEMPDATLATLKIQPSEPRDSAVYFCASGLVRLAGNEQFFGPGTRLTVL.

The chain employs TRBV4-3 and TRBJ2-5; possible D gene TRBD1, 6 bases. The J call may be in error: the DNA end matches TRBJ2-7 better. Germline lookup yields CDR1 LGHNA and CDR2 YSLEER. CDR3 size: 15 residues. The CDR3 region has the DNA TGCGCCAGCAGCCAAGAGAGGGACACATTTTCCGAGCAGTACTTC. Its translation: CASSQERDTFSEQYF.

The chain carries TRBV6-5 and TRBJ2-1, with a possible D match to TRBD1 (5 bases). V was trimmed by 7 bases and J by 4 bases, leaving 17 bases between them. Looked up from germline, CDR1 is MNHEY and CDR2 is SVGAGI. The CDR3 runs to 15 residues. The CDR3, as DNA: TGTGCCAGCAAGGTCGGCGGAGACAGATACAATGAGCAGTTCTTC. It encodes CASKVGGDRYNEQFF.